This entry lists 18 T cell receptor beta chains sequenced from one sample in a study of blood T cell repertoires in COVID-19. The protocol was immunoSEQ multiplex PCR, while the TCRdb copy is restricted to in-frame clones and leaves out a portion. Among more than 65,000 clones listed, 75% to 90% were seen once. The material sequenced was peripheral blood. The receptor source for this set is a man aged 55 to 70 with active or convalescent COVID-19.

The chain carries TRBV13 and TRBJ1-6; 9 nucleotides line up with TRBD1. The ends lost 5 bases at V and 2 bases at J; junction bases unmatched: 7. Germline V gene sequence: CDR1 PRHDT, CDR2 FYEKMQ (reference sequence). This CDR3 comprises 17 residues. The CDR3 here is CASSPRDRETYNSPLHF. The CDR3 bases are TGTGCCAGCAGCCCCCGGGACAGGGAAACCTATAATTCACCCCTCCACTTT.

The genes are TRBV6-6 and TRBJ1-2; D perhaps matches TRBD1 (5 bases). This CDR3 spans 15 amino acids. V shed 0 bases and J shed 2 bases, with 10 bases lying between them. Germline V gene data show CDR1 as MNHNY and CDR2 as SVGAGI (reference sequence). The CDR3 nucleotides are TGTGCCAGCAGTTACTCCCCCACAGGCAACTATGGCTACACCTTC. The encoded protein is CASSYSPTGNYGYTF.

V usage is TRBV10-1 and J usage is TRBJ2-2; 14 positions agree with TRBD2. Trimming took 10 bases from V and 6 from J; bases not matched to a gene: 4. There are 14 residues in the CDR3. Germline CDR1 reads WNHNN; CDR2 reads SYGVQD (reference sequence). CDR3 residues: CAIMTSGGAGELFF. The CDR3 nucleotides are TGCGCCATCATGACTAGCGGGGGGGCCGGGGAGCTGTTTTTT.

The J gene is TRBJ1-6, the V gene TRBV5-8; D is ambiguous. The CDR3 is 16 amino acids. CDR1 and CDR2 (germline): SGHTS, YDEGEE. V lost 4 bases to trimming and J lost 0 bases, with 11 bases between them. Here the CDR3 DNA reads TGTGCCAGCAGCCCTCCTGGGAGCTCCTATAATTCACCCCTCCACTTT. This codes for CASSPPGSSYNSPLHF.

This chain joins TRBV3-1 (or the pseudogene TRBV3-2) and TRBJ2-5, with 9 bases fitting TRBD1. Germline V gene lookup returns CDR1 LGHDT and CDR2 YNNKEL (reference sequence). V lost 6 bases and J lost 2; bases outside the gene matches: 10. The CDR3 is 16 amino acids. DNA of the CDR3: TGTGCCAGCAGACCCAAACAGGGGGCGGGACAAGAGACCCAGTACTTC. Translated: CASRPKQGAGQETQYF.

This clone was counted between two and nine times. The rearrangement links TRBV23-1 to TRBJ1-6; D ambiguous. TRBV23-1 is given ORF status, its function remaining uncertain. The CDR3 covers 12 residues. V lost 10 bases and J 4 bases, leaving 8 bases between the germline ends. The CDR3 is CATAAYNSPLHF. The CDR3 DNA follows: TGCGCCACCGCAGCGTATAATTCACCCCTCCACTTT.

The gene calls are TRBV3-1 (or the pseudogene TRBV3-2) and TRBJ2-3; no clear D gene. Between the trimmed V and J ends, which lost 0 bases and 10 bases, there was a span of 23 bases. There are 17 residues in the CDR3. CDR1 LGHDT and CDR2 YNNKEL come from the germline V gene (reference sequence). The CDR3 loop reads CASSQDVAGYHRPAQYF. Written as DNA, the CDR3 is TGTGCCAGCAGCCAAGATGTGGCAGGCTATCATCGGCCGGCGCAGTATTTT.

The V and J genes are TRBV27 and TRBJ1-4, with D maybe TRBD1 (5 bases). Germline values: CDR1 MNHEY, CDR2 SMNVEV (reference sequence). V dropped 10 bases and J dropped 4 bases, with 22 bases sitting between them. CDR3 length: 16 amino acids. CDR3 nucleotide sequence: TGTGCCACCGATGTGGTGGTAGCAGGACATAATGAAAAACTGTTTTTT. It yields the protein CATDVVVAGHNEKLFF.

The chain is built from TRBV11-2 and TRBJ2-7; D possibly corresponds to TRBD2 (5 bases). V dropped 5 bases and J dropped 2 bases, with 13 bases sitting between them. Per germline, CDR1 SGHAT and CDR2 FQNNGV. CDR3 length: 14 residues. CDR3 region: CASSLTDSAYEQYF. For the CDR3, the DNA is TGTGCCAGCAGCCTTACGGACTCCGCCTACGAGCAGTACTTC.

CDR3 nucleotides: TGTGCCAGTAGTATAGTGGGGGGTGGAAATCAGCCCCAGCATTTT. It encodes CASSIVGGGNQPQHF. V and J are TRBV19 and TRBJ1-5, with D perhaps matching TRBD1 (5 bases). Trimming removed 1 base at V and 4 bases at J, with 11 bases between. The CDR3 is 15 residues long. Germline V gene sequence: CDR1 LNHDA, CDR2 SQIVND (reference sequence).

The chain recombines TRBV29-1 with TRBJ2-4; tentative D call: TRBD2 (6 bases). Trimming left V 0 bases short and J 0 bases short, with 21 bases between. CDR1 and CDR2 (germline): SQVTM, ANQGSEA. The CDR3 extends over 19 amino acids. The CDR3 bases are TGCAGCGTTGAAGATCTGGGCGGGGAAGAGGGGCTAGCCAAAAACATTCAGTACTTC. As protein: CSVEDLGGEEGLAKNIQYF.

The V and J genes are TRBV4-3 and TRBJ1-2; a possible D gene is TRBD1 (6 bases). Trimming removed 3 bases at V and 4 bases at J, with 15 bases between. The CDR3 runs to 15 residues. CDR1 is LGHNA, CDR2 YSLEER, per germline. The CDR3 sequence is CASSQGRGGTYGYTF. The CDR3 DNA follows: TGCGCCAGCAGCCAGGGGCGGGGGGGCACCTATGGCTACACCTTC.

This chain links TRBV2 with TRBJ1-5; D might be TRBD1 (5 bases). CDR3 size: 14 residues. From germline, CDR1 is SNHLY and CDR2 FYNNEI. Between the trimmed V and J ends, which lost 4 bases and 0 bases, there was a span of 7 bases. The CDR3 region is CASSGQHSNQPQHF. The CDR3 nucleotides are TGTGCCAGCAGTGGACAGCATAGCAATCAGCCCCAGCATTTT.

This clone was observed a few times. The chain couples TRBV3-1 (or the pseudogene TRBV3-2) to TRBJ1-2; D is undetermined. Germline CDR1 is LGHDT and CDR2 is YNNKEL (reference sequence). CDR3 length equals 15 residues. The V end was cut by 0 bases, the J end by 5 bases, with 13 bases between. The CDR3 spells CASSQDRREGYGYTF. The CDR3 DNA sequence: TGTGCCAGCAGCCAAGATAGGAGGGAAGGATATGGCTACACCTTC.

This chain joins TRBV29-1 and TRBJ1-1; 8 bases are shared with TRBD1. V lost 3 bases and J lost 8; bases outside the gene matches: 5. This CDR3 has 12 residues. Germline V gives CDR1 SQVTM, CDR2 ANQGSEA. The CDR3 protein is CSVESDRGEAFF. The CDR3 DNA reads as TGCAGCGTTGAGAGTGACAGGGGCGAAGCTTTCTTT.

V and J are TRBV11-2 and TRBJ1-6, with D maybe TRBD1 (6 bases). Germline V CDR1 and CDR2: SGHAT, FQNNGV. There are 15 residues in the CDR3. The V and J ends lost 1 base and 7 bases respectively, with 11 bases between them. CDR3 sequence (DNA): TGTGCCAGCAGCTTAGTCACCCAGGGGAATTCACCCCTCCACTTT. This sequence encodes CASSLVTQGNSPLHF.

At least ten counts were recorded for this clone. This chain connects TRBV12-2 to TRBJ2-7; the D call of TRBD2 is as the table states it, not checked on the DNA. TRBV12-2 is designated a pseudogene. The CDR3 runs to 14 residues. CDR3 sequence reads: CASRLACTAYEQYF. In DNA form, the CDR3 reads TGTGCAAGTCGCTTAGCTTGCACGGCCTACGAGCAGTACTTC.

A remark on this clone: The same CDR3 arises from other DNA sequences in this sample as well. The chain links TRBV7-2 to TRBJ2-1; 10 bases map to TRBD2. This CDR3 region has 15 residues. V shed 4 bases, J shed 2 bases, and the junction held 2 bases outside the gene matches. Germline V gene data show CDR1 as SGHTA and CDR2 as FQGNSA. CDR3 amino acids: CASSSSGGTYNEQFF. As DNA, the CDR3 is TGTGCCAGCAGCTCTAGCGGGGGAACCTACAATGAGCAGTTCTTC. The full variable domain, in which reference TRBV7-2 and TRBJ2-1 provide the parts outside the CDR3, is GAGVSQSPSNKVTEKGKDVELRCDPISGHTALYWYRQSLGQGLEFLIYFQGNSAPDKSGLPSDRFSAERTGGSVSTLTIQRTQQEDSAVYLCASSSSGGTYNEQFFGPGTRLTVL.